These T cell receptor beta chains were read from a single sample in a study of T cell repertoires in aging, cancer and after chemotherapy. TCRdb re-called the multiplex PCR reads with MiXCR, one entry per CDR3 protein. The sample holds about 2,900 distinct CDR3 sequences, roughly 24% seen once. Sequenced: blood. These receptors were collected from a human donor with a solid tumor. Both conserved end residues are part of each CDR3. The D gene is left open where the match is weak. Part of the rows lack a size; the others show once, few, many or a class for expanded clones.

>TRBJ2-7|TRBV7-9|medium-sized|TRBD2
CASTWGGLPREQYF
TGTGCCAGCACGTGGGGGGGTCTCCCCCGCGAGCAGTACTTC
>TRBJ1-3|TRBV15|few|TRBD1
CATSPGTGKGNTIYF
TGTGCCACCAGCCCTGGGACAGGGAAGGGAAACACCATATATTTT
>TRBJ2-5|TRBV19|few|TRBD1
CASSMRDRGLGQETQYF
TGTGCCAGTAGTATGCGGGACAGGGGGTTGGGCCAAGAGACCCAGTACTTC
>TRBJ1-1|TRBV29-1|medium-sized|.
CSVERGGPNTEAFF
TGCAGCGTTGAGAGGGGGGGACCGAACACTGAAGCTTTCTTT
>TRBJ2-2|TRBV20-1|.|TRBD1
CSARAGGASTGELFF
TGCAGTGCTAGAGCAGGGGGCGCGAGTACCGGGGAGCTGTTTTTT
>TRBJ2-5|TRBV6-2/TRBV6-3|.|TRBD1
CASSRDRESQYF
TGTGCCAGCAGTCGGGACAGGGAGAGCCAGTACTTC
>TRBJ2-3|TRBV20-1|few|.
CSARGSPDTQYF
TGCAGTGCTAGAGGCTCCCCAGATACGCAGTATTTT
>TRBJ2-7|TRBV20-1|.|.
CSAINREIGSYEQYF
TGCAGTGCAATAAACAGGGAGATAGGGTCCTACGAGCAGTACTTC
>TRBJ1-5|TRBV20-1|few|.
CSALGQGNSNQPQHF
TGCAGTGCTCTAGGCCAGGGTAATAGCAATCAGCCCCAGCATTTT
>TRBJ1-1|TRBV7-9|few|.
CASSLGEREAFF
TGTGCCAGCAGCTTAGGGGAGCGTGAAGCTTTCTTT
>TRBJ2-3|TRBV11-1|medium-sized|.
CASSLQGGTQYF
TGTGCCAGCAGCTTGCAGGGGGGTACGCAGTATTTT
>TRBJ2-3|TRBV6-1|.|.
CASSEFPGVCTQYF
TGTGCCAGCAGTGAATTTCCGGGAGTGTGTACGCAGTATTTT
>TRBJ1-1|TRBV11-2|few|.
CASSLAGKNPEAFF
TGTGCCAGCAGCTTGGCAGGGAAGAACCCTGAAGCTTTCTTT
>TRBJ1-5|TRBV20-1|.|.
CSASVRSNQPQHF
TGCAGTGCTAGCGTCAGATCCAATCAGCCCCAGCATTTT
>TRBJ2-3|TRBV6-6|.|.
CAGLNSRSTDTQYF
TGCGCAGGACTGAACTCTAGGAGCACAGATACGCAGTATTTT
>TRBJ2-2|TRBV4-1|.|TRBD2
CASSHRTGVSGSTNTGELFF
TGCGCCAGCAGCCACCGAACGGGAGTTAGCGGGAGTACGAACACCGGGGAGCTGTTTTTT
>TRBJ1-1|TRBV19|few|.
CASSREGRLNTEAFF
TGTGCCAGTAGTAGAGAAGGCCGATTGAACACTGAAGCTTTCTTT
>TRBJ2-2|TRBV6-5|medium-sized|TRBD1
CASSYEASGQIRTGELFF
TGTGCCAGCAGTTACGAAGCCTCGGGACAGATACGCACCGGGGAGCTGTTTTTT
>TRBJ1-1|TRBV7-2|few|.
CASSQGVGGQAEAFF
TGTGCCAGCAGCCAAGGGGTAGGGGGGCAGGCTGAAGCTTTCTTT
>TRBJ1-3|TRBV28|medium-sized|.
CASSSPGGPSGNTIYF
TGTGCCAGCAGTTCTCCTGGCGGACCCTCTGGAAACACCATATATTTT
>TRBJ1-1|TRBV11-2|.|.
CASSLVQGGTEAFF
TGTGCCAGCAGCTTAGTACAGGGTGGAACTGAAGCTTTCTTT
>TRBJ1-1|TRBV5-6|.|.
CASSLVRSPYVF
TGTGCCAGCAGCTTGGTACGGTCTCCCTATGTTTTC
>TRBJ1-6|TRBV20-1|few|TRBD1
CSARDRDRGLNSPLHF
TGCAGTGCTAGAGATAGGGACAGGGGATTAAATTCACCCCTCCACTTT
>TRBJ2-1|TRBV20-1|few|.
CSARDGTKLNEQFF
TGCAGTGCTAGAGATGGGACAAAGCTTAATGAGCAGTTCTTC
>TRBJ2-3|TRBV24-1|few|TRBD2
CATSDPTSGSDTQYF
TGTGCCACCAGTGATCCGACTAGCGGGAGTGATACGCAGTATTTT
>TRBJ2-7|TRBV19|.|.
CAISIGRGLYEQYF
TGTGCCATTAGTATCGGCAGGGGTCTATACGAGCAGTACTTC
>TRBJ2-2|TRBV19|.|TRBD1
CASSMGQGTGELFF
TGTGCCAGTAGTATGGGACAGGGGACCGGGGAGCTGTTTTTT
>TRBJ1-2|TRBV6-5|few|.
CASSWAYGYTF
TGTGCCAGCAGCTGGGCCTATGGCTACACCTTC
>TRBJ1-2|TRBV6-5|.|TRBD1
CASSYNGDRGYGYTF
TGTGCCAGCAGTTACAACGGGGACAGGGGATACGGCTACACCTTC
>TRBJ1-6|TRBV11-2|medium-sized|.
CASSLGAGTPLHF
TGTGCCAGCAGCTTAGGGGCGGGAACACCCCTCCACTTT
>TRBJ1-5|TRBV19|.|.
CASTLATLNQPQHF
TGTGCCAGTACCCTTGCCACGCTGAATCAGCCCCAGCATTTT
>TRBJ2-7|TRBV20-1|few|TRBD1
CSARSSTGGEQYF
TGCAGTGCTAGAAGTAGTACAGGGGGCGAGCAGTACTTC
>TRBJ2-1|TRBV7-2|medium-sized|.
CASSLRQGTSRGSYNEQFF
TGTGCCAGCAGCTTACGCCAGGGGACCTCTCGGGGCTCCTACAATGAGCAGTTCTTC
>TRBJ1-1|TRBV5-4|few|.
CASSTPSNTEAFF
TGTGCCAGCAGCACCCCCTCGAACACTGAAGCTTTCTTT
>TRBJ1-3|TRBV7-2|medium-sized|.
CASSLDFSGNTIYF
TGTGCCAGCAGCTTGGACTTCTCTGGAAACACCATATATTTT
>TRBJ2-5|TRBV12-3/TRBV12-4|few|.
CASSLGAERGTQYF
TGTGCCAGCAGTCTCGGGGCCGAGAGGGGGACCCAGTACTTC
>TRBJ2-2|TRBV6-2/TRBV6-3|.|TRBD1
CASSLSLDRGRSGELFF
TGTGCCAGTTCCTTGAGTCTAGACAGGGGTCGATCCGGGGAGCTGTTTTTT
>TRBJ2-3|TRBV20-1|.|TRBD2
CSASAGGPQDTQYF
TGCAGTGCTAGCGCGGGGGGGCCCCAAGATACGCAGTATTTT
>TRBJ1-2|TRBV6-5|large|.
CASSYSTGYGYGYTF
TGTGCCAGCAGTTACTCTACAGGGTACGGCTATGGCTACACCTTC
>TRBJ2-2|TRBV7-7|.|.
CASSPGSGELFF
TGTGCTAGCAGCCCAGGGTCCGGGGAGCTGTTTTTT
>TRBJ2-7|TRBV11-3|large|TRBD2
CASRSGTSTHEQYF
TGTGCCAGCAGATCCGGGACTAGCACCCACGAGCAGTACTTC
>TRBJ1-6|TRBV28|.|TRBD1
CASSSGTGSVSYNSPLHF
TGTGCCAGCAGCTCTGGGACAGGCAGCGTCTCCTATAATTCACCCCTCCACTTT
>TRBJ1-1|TRBV7-2|medium-sized|.
CASSWGGNTEAFF
TGTGCCAGCAGTTGGGGAGGGAACACTGAAGCTTTCTTT
>TRBJ1-2|TRBV24-1|few|.
CATSEGRNYGYTF
TGTGCCACCAGTGAAGGACGGAACTATGGCTACACCTTC
>TRBJ2-7|TRBV20-1|few|.
CSAKGRGVPDSYEQYF
TGCAGTGCCAAAGGAAGGGGTGTCCCCGACTCCTACGAGCAGTACTTC
>TRBJ2-1|TRBV6-2/TRBV6-3|.|.
CASSYAMSGNEQFF
TGTGCCAGCAGTTACGCCATGTCGGGTAACGAGCAGTTCTTC
>TRBJ1-2|TRBV7-9|few|TRBD1
CASSLRDSPLVMDGYTF
TGTGCCAGCAGCCTTAGGGACAGCCCTTTGGTTATGGATGGCTACACCTTC
>TRBJ2-7|TRBV6-1|medium-sized|.
CASRRGLISSYEQYF
TGTGCCAGCCGGCGGGGACTCATAAGCTCCTACGAGCAGTACTTC
>TRBJ2-7|TRBV9|.|.
CASSPWDLNEQYF
TGTGCCAGCAGCCCCTGGGACCTCAACGAGCAGTACTTC
>TRBJ2-5|TRBV10-2|few|TRBD2
CASSHGLAGGGETQYF
TGCGCCAGCAGCCACGGACTAGCGGGGGGCGGGGAGACCCAGTACTTC
>TRBJ2-3|TRBV5-6|few|.
CASSPRGKGSDTQYF
TGTGCCAGCAGCCCTAGGGGGAAGGGATCAGATACGCAGTATTTT
>TRBJ1-6|TRBV27|.|.
CASSLRSGRSPLHF
TGTGCCAGCAGTTTACGGTCAGGCAGATCACCCCTCCACTTT
>TRBJ1-6|TRBV7-9|.|.
CASSLTPRESPLHF
TGTGCCAGCAGCTTAACCCCGAGAGAATCACCCCTCCACTTT
>TRBJ2-5|TRBV20-1|.|.
CSAMPDVETQYF
TGCAGTGCTATGCCGGATGTAGAGACCCAGTACTTC
>TRBJ1-1|TRBV28|few|.
CASSRPNTEAFF
TGTGCCAGCAGTCGACCGAACACTGAAGCTTTCTTT
>TRBJ2-7|TRBV6-4|few|TRBD1
CASSWDRRYEQYF
TGTGCCAGCAGTTGGGACAGGCGCTACGAGCAGTACTTC